The clone carrying this T cell receptor beta chain occurred a few times. Method: immunoSEQ multiplex PCR; TCRdb's copy keeps in-frame clones and lacks some. In the table there are 950,000 to 1,300,000 clones, around 74% of which are singletons. This record comes from a study of shared clonotypes between healthy human individuals. Germline assignment: CDR1 LNHDA and CDR2 SQIVND (reference sequence). V lost 5 bases and J lost 1, with 8 bases in between. This CDR3 comprises 14 residues. The receptor was derived from a young man in good health. This chain uses TRBV19 with TRBJ2-2, with unresolved D. Sequenced input: memory CD4+ T cells sorted from blood. The subset: CD45RA-negative fraction. CDR3 nucleotides: TGTGCCAGTAGTTGGGTCGAGAACACCGGGGAGCTGTTTTTT. Its translation is CASSWVENTGELFF.